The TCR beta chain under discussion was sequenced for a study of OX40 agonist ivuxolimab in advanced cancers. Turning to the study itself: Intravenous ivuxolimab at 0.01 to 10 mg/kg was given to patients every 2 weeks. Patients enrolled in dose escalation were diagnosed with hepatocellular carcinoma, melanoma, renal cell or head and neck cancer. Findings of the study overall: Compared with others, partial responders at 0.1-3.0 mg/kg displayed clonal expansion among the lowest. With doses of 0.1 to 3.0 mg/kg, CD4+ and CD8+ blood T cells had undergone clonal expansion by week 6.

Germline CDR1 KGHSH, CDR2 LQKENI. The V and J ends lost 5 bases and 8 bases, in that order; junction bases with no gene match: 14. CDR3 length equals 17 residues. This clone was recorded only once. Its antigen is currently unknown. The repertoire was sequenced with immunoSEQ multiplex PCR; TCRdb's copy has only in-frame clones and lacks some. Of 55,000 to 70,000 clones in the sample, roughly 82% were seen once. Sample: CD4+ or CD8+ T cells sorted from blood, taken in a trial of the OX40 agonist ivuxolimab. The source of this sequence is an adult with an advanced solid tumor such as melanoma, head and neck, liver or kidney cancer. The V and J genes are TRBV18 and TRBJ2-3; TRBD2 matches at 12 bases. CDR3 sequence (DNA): TGTGCCAGCTCAGAAGTTACTAGCGGGGGGCCTTCCCCTACGCAGTATTTT. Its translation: CASSEVTSGGPSPTQYF.